This T cell receptor beta chain was recovered during a study of cytomegalovirus exposure and HLA in healthy donors. Both 60 Vbeta primers and 13 Jbeta primers went into the PCR. The table came from immunoSEQ multiplex PCR; TCRdb's copy has only in-frame clones and leaves some out. The data hold about 200,000 clones, with approximately 80% observed a single time. Trimming left V 4 bases short and J 3 bases short, with 9 bases between. The CDR3 has 13 residues. The germline gives CDR1 SGHTA, CDR2 FQGNSA. This TCR came from a man aged 30 to 39 in good health and CMV-seronegative. Sequenced material: PBMCs. The gene calls are TRBV7-2 and TRBJ2-5, with a weak D call TRBD1 (6 bases). The CDR3 DNA follows: TGTGCCAGCAGCTCGGACAGAAAAGAGACCCAGTACTTC. Protein sequence: CASSSDRKETQYF. The complete variable domain, with remaining parts taken from reference TRBV7-2 and TRBJ2-5, reads GAGVSQSPSNKVTEKGKDVELRCDPISGHTALYWYRQSLGQGLEFLIYFQGNSAPDKSGLPSDRFSAERTGGSVSTLTIQRTQQEDSAVYLCASSSDRKETQYFGPGTRLLVL.